This T cell receptor beta chain comes out of a study of blood T cell repertoires in COVID-19 (dated by TCRdb to 2020 to 2022). For the wider study: Samples covering the acute and convalescent phases of COVID-19 were provided by collaborators in the United States, Italy and Spain. The prospective study material was composed of cDNA or gDNA derived from T cells, B-cell-depleted T cells, or PBMCs. Subjects who had been exposed to COVID-19, were actively infected with it, or had recovered from it provided the deeply sampled blood TCRbeta repertoires that made up the dataset. The repertoires were made available in a free public database intended to serve as a resource for research on the immune response to SARS-CoV-2. Samples were obtained from the ongoing ImmuneRACE study (first 160 participants) and from about 1,300 subjects provided by 6 global collaborators. Sample metadata almost always included a de-identified subject ID, COVID-19 status, age in years and sex. HLA class I and class II types, where available, came from metadata supplied by the sample provider rather than from assay-based typing.

The immunoSEQ Assay, a bias-controlled multiplex PCR, was used to amplify TCRbeta CDR3 regions from genomic DNA. The study's processing was this. Nucleated cell counts per sample were estimated from amplification of reference gene primers within the assay. To quantify the absolute abundance of each unique TCRbeta CDR3 rearrangement, sequence reads were collapsed and filtered. For each sample, productive Simpson clonality was calculated by taking the square root of Simpson's diversity index across productive rearrangements. TCRdb holds this immuneACCESS table with in-frame rearrangements only. Some clones are missing; in checked studies, unresolved V genes explain under half, and the rest has no known cause. V and J calls and clone size come straight from that table; D and trimming were deduced from the DNA. Present in this sample are 250,000 to 300,000 clones, around 86% of which were seen just once. The top ten constitute around 2.9% of the sample.

Notes on this clone: Its antigen remains undetermined. Base qualities are not recorded, but no much larger clone differs from it by a single base.

What the work shows at the level of the full study, not this receptor alone: The amount of clinical and demographic metadata varied by source and participant and was provided uncurated.

CDR1 and CDR2, per the germline V gene (reference sequence), are LNHNV and YYDKDF. The CDR3 covers 18 residues, taking in both the cysteine and the phenylalanine. The DNA shown is the 54-base CDR3, in frame from base 1. Trimming takes 3 bases off V and 2 bases off J; junction bases not matched to a gene: 13. Each collaborating institution followed its own protocols to collect whole blood in K2EDTA tubes. For TCRbeta analysis, collaborators shipped samples in one of three forms: frozen whole blood, isolated PBMCs, or DNA extracted from either of those sample types. The sequenced sample consisted of peripheral blood. The sequence came from a woman aged 60-75 years with active or convalescent COVID-19. Rearrangement joined TRBV15 to TRBJ2-5; TRBD2 matches 9 bases in the middle. The CDR3 in this case is CATSRDGRAGGTQETQYF. The nucleotides read TGTGCCACCAGCAGGGATGGGAGAGCGGGGGGAACTCAAGAGACCCAGTACTTC.